This TCR beta chain was identified during a study of T cell responses to AZD1222 COVID-19 vaccine. Study results and caveats: Donor demographics were predominantly white British with a female majority; clonal diversity may be underestimated.

Method: immunoSEQ multiplex PCR; TCRdb's copy keeps in-frame clones and lacks some. Of some 150,000 clones in the sample, about 92% were seen once. Both about-4-week and about-12-week second-dose recipients were combined. The V gene end was trimmed by 1 base and the J gene end by 3 bases; junction bases not matched to a gene: 3. The CDR3 runs to 16 residues. From germline, CDR1 is KGHSH and CDR2 LQKENI. Of note for this clone: Its specificity is unknown.

The receptor comes from an adult who received the AZD1222 COVID-19 vaccine. V usage is TRBV18 and J usage is TRBJ2-2; the match to TRBD1 covers 9 bases. The material sequenced was peripheral blood, taken 28 days after the second AZD1222 dose. The CDR3, as DNA: TGTGCCAGCTCACCACGGGACAGGGACTACACCGGGGAGCTGTTTTTT. The encoded protein is CASSPRDRDYTGELFF.